Below, 9 T cell receptor beta chains from the same sample are listed, as sequenced in a study of blood T cell repertoires in COVID-19. Sequenced by immunoSEQ multiplex PCR; TCRdb stores in-frame clones only, minus some. The repertoire has roughly 410,000 clones, around 91% of them found once; the top ten carry approximately 1.5%. Input material: peripheral blood. These receptors were collected from a woman aged 40 to 55 with COVID-19, enrolled during active disease.

The chain carries TRBV4-2 and TRBJ1-5; D is possibly TRBD1 (5 bases). The CDR3 has 18 residues. The germline V gene has CDR1 LGHNA and CDR2 YNFKEQ. V was cut by 5 bases and J by 2 bases, with 22 bases left in between. The CDR3 reads CASSEGSGEGWGNQPQHF. The CDR3 coding sequence is TGTGCCAGCAGCGAAGGGTCCGGGGAGGGGTGGGGCAATCAGCCCCAGCATTTT.

The chain has TRBV4-1 and TRBJ2-2; 8 positions agree with TRBD2. Per germline, CDR1 MGHRA and CDR2 YSYEKL. The V and J ends lost 0 bases and 0 bases, in that order; junction bases with no gene match: 6. This CDR3 contains 18 residues. DNA of the CDR3: TGCGCCAGCAGCCAAGATCGGGGGGGGGCCCCGAACACCGGGGAGCTGTTTTTT. Protein sequence: CASSQDRGGAPNTGELFF.

The rearrangement links TRBV7-2 to TRBJ1-4; D call uncertain. The germline V gene encodes CDR1 SGHTA and CDR2 FQGNSA. The CDR3 runs 13 residues. Deletions cut 2 bases from V and 3 bases from J, with 4 bases between. This CDR3 is CASSLTANEKLFF. The CDR3 nucleotides are TGTGCCAGCAGCTTAACAGCTAATGAAAAACTGTTTTTT.

The chain uses TRBV29-1 and TRBJ2-7; 10 bases match TRBD1. Trimming removed 4 bases from V and 6 bases from J; junction bases left unmatched: 0. This CDR3 region has 11 residues. The germline V gene has CDR1 SQVTM and CDR2 ANQGSEA. The CDR3 region is CSVGTGGEQYF. CDR3 sequence (DNA): TGCAGCGTTGGGACAGGGGGCGAGCAGTACTTC.

This clone was detected only once. The chain links TRBV25-1 to TRBJ2-7; D is possibly TRBD1 (5 bases). Germline V CDR1 and CDR2: MGHDK, SYGVNS. The V end was cut by 1 base, the J end by 1 base, with 17 bases between. This CDR3 is built from 17 residues. CDR3 nucleotides: TGTGCCAGCAGTGAATCTGGCAGGGCAGGTCGGTCCTACGAGCAGTACTTC. Protein sequence: CASSESGRAGRSYEQYF.

CDR3 sequence reads: CASSLVTATRGYTF. For the CDR3, the DNA is TGTGCCAGCAGCTTGGTAACAGCAACAAGGGGCTACACCTTC. This rearrangement joins TRBV5-6 to TRBJ1-2; D is unresolved. CDR1 is SGHDT, CDR2 YYEEEE, per germline. Trimming shortened V by 0 bases and J by 8 bases, and 14 bases separated the two germline ends. This CDR3 contains 14 residues.

The J gene is TRBJ1-3, the V gene TRBV6-6; a weak D match, TRBD1 (6 bases). CDR1 and CDR2 (germline): MNHNY, SVGAGI (reference sequence). This CDR3 spans 14 amino acids. V lost 5 bases and J lost 2, with 10 bases in between. The CDR3 protein is CASSPTGTGNTIYF. CDR3 nucleotide sequence: TGTGCCAGCAGTCCAACAGGGACTGGAAACACCATATATTTT.

CDR3 loop: CASSLGGSGQFF. The CDR3 DNA follows: TGTGCCAGCAGCTTAGGCGGGAGCGGGCAGTTCTTC. The chain combines TRBV7-9 with TRBJ2-1; 7 bases agree with TRBD2. CDR1 is SEHNR, CDR2 FQNEAQ, per germline (reference sequence). The CDR3 is 12 residues long. V lost 1 base and J lost 12; bases outside the gene matches: 3.

This rearrangement joins TRBV28 to TRBJ1-1; no definite D call. The CDR3 length is 13 residues. In germline, CDR1 is MDHEN, CDR2 SYDVKM. V lost 1 base to trimming and J lost 8 bases, with 11 bases between them. The CDR3 DNA reads TGTGCCAGCAGTTTATTGGGCTCCACCGAAGCTTTCTTT. This sequence encodes CASSLLGSTEAFF.